Following are 17 T cell receptor beta chains from one sample sequenced in a study of blood T cell repertoires in COVID-19. The protocol was immunoSEQ multiplex PCR, while the TCRdb copy is restricted to in-frame clones and leaves out a portion. The table has approximately 140,000 clones, 88% seen once. Sequenced sample: peripheral blood. Source of these receptors: a human donor in a cohort sampled during active COVID-19.

This clone was seen a single time. This chain connects TRBV18 to TRBJ1-1, with 7 bases that match TRBD1. The CDR3 sequence is 13 residues long. Trimming cost V 6 bases and J 4 bases; bases outside gene matches: 5. Germline V gene sequence: CDR1 KGHSH, CDR2 LQKENI. In nucleotides, the CDR3 is TGTGCCAGCTCTTTGACAGGGACCACTGAAGCTTTCTTT. Encoded protein: CASSLTGTTEAFF.

DNA for the CDR3: TGTGCCAGCAGCCAAGGAGAAGTCGGCGCCAAAAACATTCAGTACTTC. It translates to CASSQGEVGAKNIQYF. The chain carries TRBV6-6 and TRBJ2-4; D not resolved. This CDR3 region has 16 residues. V was clipped by 6 bases and J by 1 base, with 16 bases between them. The germline gives CDR1 MNHNY, CDR2 SVGAGI (reference sequence).

This chain connects TRBV28 to TRBJ2-7; the match to TRBD1 covers 9 bases. Germline CDR1 reads MDHEN; CDR2 reads SYDVKM. V was clipped by 5 bases and J by 0 bases; unmatched bases: 8. This CDR3 has 16 residues. The CDR3 sequence: CASSLGTGPVSYEQYF. In DNA, the CDR3 is TGTGCCAGCAGTCTCGGGACAGGGCCAGTCTCCTACGAGCAGTACTTC.

CDR3 loop: CAIRGFFPLQHTIYF. CDR3 in DNA: TGTGCCATCCGGGGTTTTTTCCCGTTGCAGCACACCATATATTTT. This chain uses TRBV10-3 with TRBJ1-3; D ambiguous. The CDR3 runs to 15 residues. V lost 8 bases and J 8 bases, leaving 22 bases between the germline ends. The V gene's germline CDR1 is ENHRY and CDR2 SYGVKD.

The chain is built from TRBV6-4 and TRBJ2-7; D may be TRBD1 (6 bases). V shed 2 bases and J shed 0 bases, with 23 bases lying between them. The CDR3 runs 19 residues. Looked up from germline, CDR1 is MRHNA and CDR2 is SNTAGT. The CDR3 sequence is CASSDGGAGAPISSYEQYF. The DNA of the CDR3 is TGTGCCAGCAGTGACGGTGGAGCAGGGGCCCCTATTAGCTCCTACGAGCAGTACTTC.

This chain uses TRBV5-6 with TRBJ1-1; 8 nucleotides match TRBD1. The germline gives CDR1 SGHDT, CDR2 YYEEEE. The CDR3 has 16 amino acids. V trimming: 4 bases; J trimming: 5 bases; junction bases outside the gene matches: 13. The CDR3 DNA reads as TGTGCCAGCAGCACCGGGACAGGTAAAAAGGGTACTGAAGCTTTCTTT. This translates into CASSTGTGKKGTEAFF.

The chain combines TRBV19 with TRBJ2-7, with unresolved D. Trimming took 3 bases from V and 1 from J, leaving 16 bases between them. The V gene's germline CDR1 is LNHDA and CDR2 SQIVND (reference sequence). The CDR3 sequence is 16 residues long. The CDR3 sequence is CASSIGATAESYEQYF. DNA for the CDR3: TGTGCCAGTAGTATTGGAGCTACCGCTGAATCCTACGAGCAGTACTTC.

The gene calls are TRBV4-3 and TRBJ1-4; TRBD1 might be the D (6 bases). This CDR3 is 13 amino acids long. The germline V gene encodes CDR1 LGHNA and CDR2 YSLEER. The V end lost 0 bases, the J end lost 10 bases, and 9 bases lay between the germline ends. Here the CDR3 reads CASSQEPRGKLFF. In DNA form, the CDR3 reads TGCGCCAGCAGCCAAGAGCCCAGGGGAAAACTGTTTTTT.

A few counts support this clone. This chain uses TRBV11-2 with TRBJ1-1; D gene unclear. The CDR3 consists of 16 residues. Germline assignment: CDR1 SGHAT and CDR2 FQNNGV. V lost 2 bases and J lost 2, with 15 bases in between. CDR3 in DNA: TGTGCCAGCAGCTTATCTCGCCCACTCCCAAACACTGAAGCTTTCTTT. Protein product: CASSLSRPLPNTEAFF.

The chain is built from TRBV19 and TRBJ1-3; D remains unclear. The CDR3 loop spans 16 amino acids. Between the trimmed V and J ends, which lost 3 bases and 0 bases, there was a span of 12 bases. The germline CDR1 and CDR2 sequences are LNHDA and SQIVND (reference sequence). CDR3 sequence reads: CASSITSLSSGNTIYF. The CDR3, as DNA: TGTGCCAGTAGTATCACTTCACTGAGCTCTGGAAACACCATATATTTT. Looking up the rest from reference TRBV19 and TRBJ1-3 gives the full variable domain: DGGITQSPKYLFRKEGQNVTLSCEQNLNHDAMYWYRQDPGQGLRLIYYSQIVNDFQKGDIAEGYSVSREKKESFPLTVTSAQKNPTAFYLCASSITSLSSGNTIYFGEGSWLTVV.

The chain couples TRBV6-1 to TRBJ2-5; 11 nucleotides match TRBD2. V shed 3 bases and J 1 base; nucleotides not matched to a gene: 4. Germline V lookup: CDR1 MNHNS, CDR2 SASEGT. This CDR3 contains 16 residues. CDR3 DNA: TGTGCCAGCAGTGAGGGACTAGCGGAAATCCAAGAGACCCAGTACTTC. It encodes CASSEGLAEIQETQYF.

The chain carries TRBV11-2 and TRBJ2-5, with D possibly matching TRBD1 (5 bases). Germline CDR1 reads SGHAT; CDR2 reads FQNNGV. The CDR3 is 11 residues long. V was pared by 8 bases and J by 5 bases, with 9 bases between. The chain's CDR3 is CASGALETQYF. CDR3 DNA sequence: TGTGCCAGCGGGGCGTTGGAGACCCAGTACTTC.

The chain has TRBV11-3 and TRBJ2-1; 14 bases agree with TRBD2. CDR3 length: 16 amino acids. The germline gives CDR1 SGHNT, CDR2 YENEEA. The V gene end was trimmed by 5 bases and the J gene end by 6 bases; junction bases not matched to a gene: 6. The CDR3 is CASSPRTSGRPNEQFF. CDR3 bases: TGTGCCAGCAGCCCACGGACTAGCGGGAGGCCCAATGAGCAGTTCTTC.

The chain joins TRBV5-1 to TRBJ2-5; 7 bases are shared with TRBD2. Germline assignment: CDR1 SGHRS and CDR2 YFSETQ. This CDR3 region has 14 residues. Germline trimming cut 4 bases from V and 3 bases from J; bases unmatched to any gene: 6. The CDR3 region is CASSITGTKETQYF. The DNA of the CDR3 is TGCGCCAGCAGCATAACCGGGACTAAAGAGACCCAGTACTTC.

V and J are TRBV27 and TRBJ1-2; tentatively, D is TRBD1 (6 bases). CDR3 size: 17 residues. Germline-derived CDR1 and CDR2 are MNHEY and SMNVEV (reference sequence). V gave up 5 bases and J gave up 5 bases, with 24 bases separating them. The CDR3 loop is CASSKTPRDIHWYGYTF. Here the CDR3 DNA reads TGTGCCAGCAGTAAAACCCCCCGGGACATCCACTGGTATGGCTACACCTTC.

There are many counts of this clone. V gene TRBV3-1 (or the pseudogene TRBV3-2) combines with J gene TRBJ1-1; 12 bases line up with TRBD1. The CDR3 totals 18 residues. V trimming: 3 bases; J trimming: 1 base; junction bases outside the gene matches: 9. Germline V lookup: CDR1 LGHDT, CDR2 YNNKEL (reference sequence). The CDR3 region is CASSQAGTGGRQNTEAFF. In nucleotides, the CDR3 is TGTGCCAGCAGCCAGGCCGGGACAGGGGGCCGACAGAACACTGAAGCTTTCTTT.

This chain uses TRBV5-1 with TRBJ2-3, with 8 bases that match TRBD2. The CDR3 is made up of 16 amino acids. Germline CDR1 is SGHRS and CDR2 is YFSETQ. The junction had 7 bases not matched to a gene; V was cut back by 4 bases and J by 0 bases. The DNA of the CDR3 is TGCGCCAGCAGCCAAGGACTAGCAAAAAGCACAGATACGCAGTATTTT. It codes for CASSQGLAKSTDTQYF. Variable domain in full (rest from reference TRBV5-1 and TRBJ2-3): KAGVTQTPRYLIKTRGQQVTLSCSPISGHRSVSWYQQTPGQGLQFLFEYFSETQRNKGNFPGRFSGRQFSNSRSEMNVSTLELGDSALYLCASSQGLAKSTDTQYFGPGTRLTVL.